One T cell receptor (beta chain) is described in this entry. No cognate antigen has been identified for it. No per-base quality is available; no much larger clone lies one base away. The data are from a study of CD8 T cells in Susac syndrome (dated by TCRdb to between 2018 and 2020). With respect to the entire study: Of the Susac syndrome patients who were sequenced, roughly 6 had clinically active disease and 8 or 9 were in clinical remission. At blood withdrawal, Susac syndrome patients were therapy-naive, treated with corticosteroids (with IVIg additionally given to some), or treated with IVIg alone. Repertoire sequencing was used to test whether CD8+ T cell activation and differentiation in Susac syndrome was antigen driven. Clonality of the CD8+ T cell repertoire was compared between around 13 healthy donors, approximately 14 Susac syndrome patients and about 15 multiple sclerosis patients.

High-throughput TCR beta sequencing profiled peripheral blood CD8+ and CD4+ T cells from healthy donors, Susac syndrome patients and multiple sclerosis patients. The Susac syndrome patients fulfilled recently defined diagnostic criteria for definite or probable disease. Bulk CD8+ and CD4+ T cells were purified magnetically by negative isolation, whereas CD8+ TEMRA cells were enriched by FACS. Blood was collected in EDTA tubes and processed within 24 hours, with PBMCs isolated through density gradient centrifugation. PBMCs destined for TCR sequencing were cryopreserved in liquid nitrogen and later thawed in a 37 °C water bath. The sorted or isolated CD4+, CD8+ and CD8+ TEMRA cells reached a purity of at least 90%. RNA was extracted using the RNeasy kit, and about 0.5 to 1 ug of the RNA was reverse transcribed with random hexamers. TCR beta CDR3 regions were amplified with the immunoSEQ multiplex PCR assay covering 54 Vbeta and 13 Jbeta segments. To correct PCR amplification bias, a synthetic template baseline was used for both primer optimization and computational correction. Processing in the source paper ran as follows. Only productive sequences were kept, with reads annotated to V, D and J genes according to IMGT and analyzed in immunoSEQ Analyzer. To calculate clonality, Shannon entropy was normalized by log2 of the number of productive unique sequences and then subtracted from one. Public and private clones were assessed among the 100 most prevalent clones of each patient and control. Clones were defined as Susac-specific when absent from the healthy and MS cohorts, from some 1,100 published viral clones and from other ImmuneACCESS disease sequences. TCRdb took the public reads, trimmed them with fastp at Q25, ran MiXCR for clone calling and kept in-frame beta chains. Entries are consolidated by CDR3 protein sequence, retaining the most common genes and DNA. None of the V and J calls come from the authors' own analysis; TCRdb made them. The sample yields approximately 100,000 distinct CDR3 sequences; less than 95% were counted once. 0.4% to 0.5% of the sample is taken by the ten largest.

The CDR3 runs 13 amino acids, cysteine and phenylalanine included. Only CDR3 DNA remains: 39 bases, in frame from the first base. The CDR1 and CDR2 encoded by the germline V gene (reference sequence) are MNHEY and SMNVEV. Here V drops 6 bases and J drops 2 bases, and the junction holds 3 bases not matched to any gene. Points the paper makes about the study in general: Approximately 17 and five Susac-specific public clones were found in the total CD8+ and CD8+ TEMRA repertoires, respectively. The TCR sequencing and HLA analysis was acknowledged to have included a relatively small number of individuals. Clonal expansion was seen in Susac syndrome CD8+ repertoires, peaking in CD8+ TEMRA cells and being greater in clinically active patients than in remitting ones.

The sequence is built from TRBV27 and TRBJ1-2; 7 bases in the middle match TRBD1. This TCR derives from a human donor with Susac syndrome. Material: CD8+ T cells from PBMCs. The CDR3 sequence is CASRGGQNYGYTF. The DNA is as follows: TGTGCCAGCAGGGGGGGACAGAACTATGGCTACACCTTC.